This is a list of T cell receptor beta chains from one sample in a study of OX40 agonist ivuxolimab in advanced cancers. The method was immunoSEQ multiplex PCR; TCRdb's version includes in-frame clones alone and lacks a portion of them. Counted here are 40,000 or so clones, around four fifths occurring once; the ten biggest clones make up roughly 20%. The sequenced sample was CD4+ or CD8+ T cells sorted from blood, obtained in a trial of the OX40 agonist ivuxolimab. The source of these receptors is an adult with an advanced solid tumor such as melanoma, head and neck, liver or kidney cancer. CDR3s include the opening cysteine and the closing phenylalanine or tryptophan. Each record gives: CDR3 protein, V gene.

CDR3aa: CASSLTGAPGYTF
v_gene: TRBV5-4

CDR3aa: CARSLTGDATYEQYF
v_gene: TRBV5-3

CDR3aa: CASSLVGQLNQPQHF
v_gene: TRBV28

CDR3aa: CASSLFRGRDTGELFF
v_gene: TRBV7-2

CDR3aa: CASSSPDSLRPNEQFF
v_gene: TRBV7-9

CDR3aa: CASSRDNEQFF
v_gene: TRBV6-1

CDR3aa: CASSSVTLRGPANTGELFF
v_gene: TRBV7-3

CDR3aa: CASSYGLAGEQYF
v_gene: TRBV6-6

CDR3aa: CSVEVPTFNRGRGYGYTF
v_gene: TRBV29-1

CDR3aa: CASKRQGYGYTF
v_gene: TRBV6-1

CDR3aa: CSVEDSGTSGSYEQYF
v_gene: TRBV29-1

CDR3aa: CASSQGLYNSPLHF
v_gene: TRBV4-1

CDR3aa: CASSPPGGPAVEQYF
v_gene: TRBV7-2

CDR3aa: CASSESYLRNTIYF
v_gene: TRBV2

CDR3aa: CASSLDWGFSGGGTDTQYF
v_gene: TRBV5-1

CDR3aa: CASSLYQTNTEAFF
v_gene: TRBV5-4

CDR3aa: CASSPDGPNSPLHF
v_gene: TRBV7-8

CDR3aa: CASSSGTNYGYTF
v_gene: TRBV28

CDR3aa: CASRLLAGATDTQYF
v_gene: TRBV5-1

CDR3aa: CASSLIPQRNRIYNEQFF
v_gene: TRBV7-2

CDR3aa: CASSPLGRRGYTF
v_gene: TRBV5-4

CDR3aa: CASSEAGGRYNEQFF
v_gene: TRBV6-1

CDR3aa: CASSPRPQTGGFSTDTQYF
v_gene: TRBV7-7

CDR3aa: CASTPGRSFFGYTF
v_gene: TRBV6-1

CDR3aa: CSVGGEGGPMYGYTF
v_gene: TRBV29-1